These T cell receptor beta chains were read from a single sample in a study of cytomegalovirus exposure and HLA in healthy donors. The repertoire was sequenced with immunoSEQ multiplex PCR; TCRdb's copy has only in-frame clones and lacks some. The repertoire holds about 150,000 clones, with 55% to 80% as singletons. The sequenced material came from PBMCs. The receptor source for this set is a woman in her thirties or forties in good health and CMV-seronegative. Both conserved end residues are part of each CDR3. The D gene is left open where the match is weak. The listing skips clone size in some rows; elsewhere it reads once, few, many or a size class.

clone_size	cdr3_length	d_call	v_call	j_call	cdr3_aa	cdr3_nt
NA	16	NA	TRBV28	TRBJ2-1	CASSSTGVSSYNEQFF	TGTGCCAGCAGCTCCACAGGTGTCAGCTCCTACAATGAGCAGTTCTTC
NA	16	NA	TRBV18	TRBJ2-7	CASSLPLARDSYEQYF	TGTGCCAGCTCTTTACCTCTTGCGCGGGACTCCTACGAGCAGTACTTC
few	12	NA	TRBV5-4	TRBJ2-5	CASSQGSETQYF	TGTGCCAGCAGTCAGGGTTCCGAGACCCAGTACTTC
NA	15	TRBD2	TRBV28	TRBJ2-5	CASSSGGSGQETQYF	TGTGCCAGCAGTTCCGGGGGGAGCGGCCAAGAGACCCAGTACTTC
NA	15	TRBD1	TRBV19	TRBJ1-2	CASSMSGTGLLGYTF	TGTGCCAGTAGTATGAGCGGGACAGGGCTCCTTGGCTACACCTTC
NA	15	NA	TRBV10-1	TRBJ2-3	CASSEYGEGTDTQYF	TGCGCCAGCAGTGAGTACGGGGAAGGCACAGATACGCAGTATTTT
NA	11	NA	TRBV29-1	TRBJ2-1	CSVARGNEQFF	TGCAGCGTTGCTCGGGGAAATGAGCAGTTCTTC
NA	15	NA	TRBV19	TRBJ1-1	CASSTLGAGNTEAFF	TGTGCCAGTAGTACCTTGGGGGCTGGGAACACTGAAGCTTTCTTT
NA	14	NA	TRBV27	TRBJ2-5	CASSLSPPVETQYF	TGTGCCAGCAGTTTATCCCCTCCTGTGGAGACCCAGTACTTC
once	16	NA	TRBV19	TRBJ1-4	CASSMGARVPNEKLFF	TGTGCCAGTAGTATGGGGGCTAGGGTACCGAATGAAAAACTGTTTTTT
few	14	TRBD1	TRBV19	TRBJ1-5	CASSIRDRGQPQHF	TGTGCCAGTAGTATAAGGGACAGAGGGCAGCCCCAGCATTTT
few	15	NA	TRBV2	TRBJ2-4	CASSPDSLSKNIQYF	TGTGCCAGCAGCCCTGACAGCCTCTCCAAAAACATTCAGTACTTC
NA	14	NA	TRBV9	TRBJ2-4	CASSVTGVENIQYF	TGTGCCAGCAGCGTGACGGGGGTGGAAAACATTCAGTACTTC
few	8	NA	TRBV29-1	TRBJ1-1	CSVDGAFF	TGCAGCGTTGACGGGGCTTTCTTT
NA	15	NA	TRBV14	TRBJ2-2	CASSQDVRSTGELFF	TGTGCCAGCAGCCAAGACGTACGGAGCACCGGGGAGCTGTTTTTT
NA	14	TRBD2	TRBV18	TRBJ2-7	CASSVAGAGYEQYF	TGTGCCAGCTCCGTAGCGGGGGCCGGCTACGAGCAGTACTTC
few	15	TRBD1	TRBV19	TRBJ1-6	CASSITGQGYSPLHF	TGTGCCAGTAGTATAACGGGACAGGGGTATTCACCCCTCCACTTT
NA	14	NA	TRBV7-9	TRBJ2-7	CASSLRGGVGEQYF	TGTGCCAGCAGCTTGAGGGGGGGAGTGGGCGAGCAGTACTTC
NA	15	TRBD2	TRBV9	TRBJ2-3	CASNSGAGGPDTQYF	TGTGCCAGCAACTCCGGGGCGGGGGGGCCAGATACGCAGTATTTT